The 22 T cell receptor beta chains below come from one sample, sequenced in a study of T cell repertoires in cytomegalovirus infection. TCRdb redid the calling of the reads with MiXCR, one entry per CDR3 protein. The table has 500,000 or so distinct CDR3 sequences, 16% seen once; the top ten hold roughly a quarter. Material for sequencing was CD8+ T cells from PBMCs. The source of these receptors is a human donor in good health (CMV status not recorded). Some clones in this sample may be carry-over from other donors' samples.

This clonotype appeared many times. The chain combines TRBV7-9 with TRBJ1-3; the D is unclear. Trimming took off 5 bases at V and 0 bases at J, with 17 bases between the two ends. Germline values: CDR1 SEHNR, CDR2 FQNEAQ (reference sequence). CDR3 length: 17 amino acids. DNA of the CDR3: TGTGCCAGCAGCATAGGCAGGCCCGCTAACTCTGGAAACACCATATATTTT. Its translation: CASSIGRPANSGNTIYF.

Ten or more counts support this clonotype. The V gene is TRBV25-1, the J gene TRBJ1-2; D is ambiguous. Looked up from germline, CDR1 is MGHDK and CDR2 is SYGVNS. The V and J ends lost 1 base and 8 bases respectively, with 20 bases between them. The CDR3 is made up of 16 amino acids. The CDR3 region is CASSESDPRREGGYTF. The CDR3 nucleotides read TGTGCCAGCAGTGAATCTGATCCGCGGAGGGAGGGCGGCTACACCTTC.

J is TRBJ1-5 and V is TRBV6-6; 7 nucleotides match TRBD1. The CDR3 spans 14 residues. V trimming: 7 bases; J trimming: 3 bases; junction bases outside the gene matches: 6. The germline gives CDR1 MNHNY, CDR2 SVGAGI (reference sequence). As DNA, the CDR3 is TGTGCCAGCATTTTTGGACAGGACAATCAGCCCCAGCATTTT. Translating gives CASIFGQDNQPQHF.

The sample holds one count of this clonotype. The chain's CDR3 is CASSPPVKTEAFF. The CDR3 DNA reads as TGCGCCAGCAGCCCCCCTGTGAAAACGGAAGCTTTCTTT. The rearrangement joins TRBV4-1 to TRBJ1-1; D remains unclear. The V gene's germline CDR1 is MGHRA and CDR2 YSYEKL. V lost 4 bases and J 8 bases, leaving 14 bases between the germline ends. The CDR3 length is 13 residues.

Turning to this clonotype: This clone may be a read error of a much larger clone one base away. The chain uses TRBV5-6 and TRBJ2-7, with a possible D match to TRBD2 (6 bases). The CDR3 has 17 residues. Germline V CDR1 and CDR2: SGHDT, YYEEEE. The CDR3 bases are TGTGCCAGCAGCTTTTCAGCGGGTACCGAACAGCGCTACGTGCAGTACTTC. Protein: CASSFSAGTEQRYVQYF.

The rearrangement joins TRBV5-1 to TRBJ1-4, with D perhaps TRBD1 (6 bases). The V and J ends lost 0 bases and 4 bases respectively, with 10 bases between them. Germline V gene lookup returns CDR1 SGHRS and CDR2 YFSETQ. The CDR3 length is 15 residues. CDR3 residues: CASSLAGADNEKLFF. CDR3 bases: TGCGCCAGCAGCTTGGCGGGGGCGGATAATGAAAAACTGTTTTTT. Supplemented by reference TRBV5-1 and TRBJ1-4, the full variable domain reads KAGVTQTPRYLIKTRGQQVTLSCSPISGHRSVSWYQQTPGQGLQFLFEYFSETQRNKGNFPGRFSGRQFSNSRSEMNVSTLELGDSALYLCASSLAGADNEKLFFGSGTQLSVL.

This chain connects TRBV5-6 to TRBJ2-1, with 8 bases lining up with TRBD1. This CDR3 spans 13 amino acids. J gave up 6 bases and V 3 bases, and 2 bases lay outside the gene matches. Germline assignment: CDR1 SGHDT and CDR2 YYEEEE. The chain's CDR3 is CASSWGQANEQFF. In nucleotides, the CDR3 is TGTGCCAGCAGCTGGGGACAGGCCAATGAGCAGTTCTTC.

The rearrangement links TRBV15 to TRBJ1-1; D ambiguous. In germline, CDR1 is LNHNV, CDR2 YYDKDF (reference sequence). The CDR3 sequence is 16 residues long. The V and J ends lost 3 bases and 0 bases respectively, with 14 bases between them. The CDR3 bases are TGTGCCACCAGCAGGGTCGAGGGAGGGATGAACACTGAAGCTTTCTTT. Translating gives CATSRVEGGMNTEAFF.

This clonotype showed up many times. The chain carries TRBV19 and TRBJ2-2; D gene ambiguous. V was trimmed by 8 bases and J by 3 bases, leaving 19 bases between them. Germline V gene data show CDR1 as LNHDA and CDR2 as SQIVND (reference sequence). This CDR3 comprises 16 residues. This CDR3 reads CASSLTAVPHTGELFF. The CDR3 bases are TGTGCCAGTTCCTTGACCGCGGTTCCACACACCGGGGAGCTGTTTTTT.

This clonotype was observed a few times. The J gene is TRBJ2-5, the V gene TRBV15; 7 nucleotides agree with TRBD2. This CDR3 is built from 15 residues. With V trimmed by 3 bases and J by 2 bases, 6 bases remained unmatched. The germline V gene has CDR1 LNHNV and CDR2 YYDKDF (reference sequence). DNA of the CDR3: TGTGCCACCAGCAGGGCCCCGCGGGGGCAAGAGACCCAGTACTTC. Its translation: CATSRAPRGQETQYF.

In the case of this clonotype: It may be a read error: a sequence one base away is much more abundant. No conserved phenylalanine or tryptophan is present at the end of the CDR3, so a read error is the likely explanation. V gene TRBV14 combines with J gene TRBJ2-7; D is unclear. The CDR3 covers 12 residues. With 2 bases removed from V and 0 bases from J, the gap between germline ends came to 2 bases. Germline loops: CDR1 SGHDN, CDR2 FVKESK. CDR3 sequence (DNA): TGTGCCAGCAGCCAACCCTCCTACGAGCAGTACTTA. It encodes CASSQPSYEQYL.

This clonotype was counted between two and nine times. The chain joins TRBV4-2 to TRBJ2-3; D ambiguous. V was cut by 2 bases and J by 6 bases, with 15 bases left in between. Germline assignment: CDR1 LGHNA and CDR2 YNFKEQ. This CDR3 has 15 amino acids. In DNA, the CDR3 is TGTGCCAGCAGCCAAAGGCAAGGAAAAGGGGATACGCAGTATTTT. Translation gives CASSQRQGKGDTQYF.

The chain carries TRBV6-1 and TRBJ2-7; 9 bases map to TRBD1. J lost 5 bases, V lost 6 bases, and 5 bases had no gene match. The CDR3 has 13 residues. Per the germline V gene, CDR1 is MNHNS and CDR2 is SASEGT. CDR3 sequence: CASRGTGPNEQYF. The CDR3 region has the DNA TGTGCCAGCAGAGGGACAGGGCCCAACGAGCAGTACTTC.

This clonotype was detected ten times or more. V is TRBV12-3 or TRBV12-4 and J is TRBJ2-2; 9 positions match TRBD1. V was pared by 4 bases and J by 1 base, with 1 base of the junction left unmatched. The CDR3 contains 15 residues. The CDR3 loop reads CASSSGQGNTGELFF. The CDR3 DNA sequence: TGTGCCAGCAGTTCGGGACAGGGGAACACCGGGGAGCTGTTTTTT.

This clonotype was seen ten or more times. The chain has TRBV6-8 and TRBJ1-2; tentatively, D is TRBD1 (5 bases). Trimming shortened V by 4 bases and J by 5 bases, and 20 bases separated the two germline ends. The CDR3 sequence is 16 residues long. CDR1 MNHGY and CDR2 SAAAGT come from the germline V gene. CDR3 sequence: CASSSDILDIGYGYTF. The CDR3 coding sequence is TGTGCCAGCAGTTCGGACATTTTGGACATTGGTTATGGCTACACCTTC.

There are a few counts of this clonotype. The chain couples TRBV6-5 to TRBJ1-3; 8 bases map to TRBD1. Trimming took 8 bases from V and 3 from J; bases not matched to a gene: 3. Germline values: CDR1 MNHEY, CDR2 SVGAGI. This CDR3 region has 13 residues. The CDR3 loop is CASGDRGGNTIYF. The DNA for the CDR3 is TGTGCCAGCGGAGACAGGGGTGGAAACACCATATATTTT.

DNA of the CDR3: TGTGCCAGCAGCACCCAGCAACATGGAATAAAGCAGTACTTC. Encoded protein: CASSTQQHGIKQYF. The chain carries TRBV4-2 and TRBJ2-7; D not resolved. V shed 5 bases and J shed 8 bases, with 19 bases lying between them. This CDR3 spans 14 amino acids. Germline V gene sequence: CDR1 LGHNA, CDR2 YNFKEQ.

This clonotype was counted many times. The chain couples TRBV7-2 to TRBJ1-2, with 10 nucleotides matching TRBD1. The trim removed 10 bases at V and 3 bases at J, leaving 5 bases unmatched. Germline V gene sequence: CDR1 SGHTA, CDR2 FQGNSA. The CDR3 runs to 13 residues. The chain's CDR3 is CATDRGPYYGYTF. The CDR3 bases are TGTGCCACCGACAGGGGGCCGTACTATGGCTACACCTTC.

This clonotype has at least ten counts. The chain carries TRBV6-1 and TRBJ2-2; D remains unclear. CDR1 and CDR2 (germline): MNHNS, SASEGT. V dropped 4 bases and J dropped 2 bases, with 11 bases sitting between them. This CDR3 contains 15 residues. The chain's CDR3 is CASSVGVSNTGELFF. CDR3 sequence (DNA): TGTGCCAGCAGTGTTGGGGTCTCTAACACCGGGGAGCTGTTTTTT.

This clonotype appeared a few times. The rearrangement joins TRBV27 to TRBJ2-2, with D maybe TRBD2 (6 bases). CDR1 is MNHEY, CDR2 SMNVEV, per germline (reference sequence). Trimming removed 4 bases from V and 6 bases from J, with 24 bases in between. CDR3 length: 18 amino acids. CDR3 DNA sequence: TGTGCCAGCAGTTCACTGGGGGGTTTGGGACTTTCATCCGGGGAGCTGTTTTTT. Translated: CASSSLGGLGLSSGELFF.

The table lists this clonotype with many counts. The chain employs TRBV12-5 and TRBJ2-1; 7 bases are shared with TRBD2. V shed 7 bases and J 6 bases; nucleotides not matched to a gene: 9. This CDR3 is built from 14 residues. Germline CDR1 and CDR2: LGHNT and FRNRAP. The CDR3 region is CASALFGGGNEQFF. In nucleotides, the CDR3 is TGTGCTAGTGCCCTATTTGGCGGGGGCAATGAGCAGTTCTTC.

The genes are TRBV20-1 and TRBJ2-3; D uncertain. Germline V gives CDR1 DFQATT, CDR2 SNEGSKA (reference sequence). V lost 1 base and J 4 bases, leaving 15 bases between the germline ends. The CDR3 loop spans 15 amino acids. The CDR3 loop is CSARGALAPPDTQYF. The CDR3 DNA is TGCAGTGCTAGAGGGGCCCTCGCACCCCCAGATACGCAGTATTTT.